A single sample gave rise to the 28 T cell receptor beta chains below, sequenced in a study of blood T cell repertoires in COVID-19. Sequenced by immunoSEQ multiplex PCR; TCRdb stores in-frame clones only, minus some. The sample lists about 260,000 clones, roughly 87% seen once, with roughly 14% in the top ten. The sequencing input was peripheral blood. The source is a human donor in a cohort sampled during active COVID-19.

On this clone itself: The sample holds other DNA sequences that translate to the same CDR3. The CDR3 spells CASSFGNQPQHF. In DNA, the CDR3 is TGTGCCAGCAGCTTCGGGAATCAGCCCCAGCATTTT. V gene TRBV7-9 combines with J gene TRBJ1-5, with D uncertain. CDR1 SEHNR and CDR2 FQNEAQ come from the germline V gene (reference sequence). The CDR3 contains 12 residues. V shed 3 bases and J shed 4 bases, with 4 bases lying between them.

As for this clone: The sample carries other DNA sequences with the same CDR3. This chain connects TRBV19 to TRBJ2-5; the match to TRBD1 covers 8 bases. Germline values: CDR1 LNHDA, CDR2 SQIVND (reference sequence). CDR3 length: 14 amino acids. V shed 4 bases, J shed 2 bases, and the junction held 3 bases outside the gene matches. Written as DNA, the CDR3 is TGTGCCAGTAGTACTAGGACAGGGCAAGAGACCCAGTACTTC. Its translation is CASSTRTGQETQYF.

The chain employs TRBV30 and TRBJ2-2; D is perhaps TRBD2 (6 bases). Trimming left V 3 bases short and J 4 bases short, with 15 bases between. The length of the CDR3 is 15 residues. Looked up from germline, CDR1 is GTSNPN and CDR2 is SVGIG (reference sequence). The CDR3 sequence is CAWRDGWRGTGELFF. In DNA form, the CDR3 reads TGTGCCTGGAGGGACGGGTGGAGGGGCACCGGGGAGCTGTTTTTT.

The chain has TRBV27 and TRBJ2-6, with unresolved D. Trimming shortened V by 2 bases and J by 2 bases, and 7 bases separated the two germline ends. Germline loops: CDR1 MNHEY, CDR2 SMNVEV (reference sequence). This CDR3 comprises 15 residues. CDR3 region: CASSLQRAGANVLTF. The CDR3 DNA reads TGTGCCAGCAGTTTACAGCGCGCTGGGGCCAACGTCCTGACTTTC.

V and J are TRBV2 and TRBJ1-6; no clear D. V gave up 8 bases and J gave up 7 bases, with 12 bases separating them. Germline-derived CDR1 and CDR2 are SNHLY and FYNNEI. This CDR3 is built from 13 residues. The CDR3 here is CASSPPGNSPLHF. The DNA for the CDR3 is TGTGCCAGCTCCCCCCCGGGGAATTCACCCCTCCACTTT.

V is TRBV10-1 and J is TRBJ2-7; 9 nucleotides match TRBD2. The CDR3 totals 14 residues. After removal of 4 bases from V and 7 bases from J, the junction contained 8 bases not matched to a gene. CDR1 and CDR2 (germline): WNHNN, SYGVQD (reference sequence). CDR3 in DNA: TGCGCCAGCAGTGTAGCGGGAGTCGCGGGGGAGCAGTACTTC. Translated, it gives CASSVAGVAGEQYF.

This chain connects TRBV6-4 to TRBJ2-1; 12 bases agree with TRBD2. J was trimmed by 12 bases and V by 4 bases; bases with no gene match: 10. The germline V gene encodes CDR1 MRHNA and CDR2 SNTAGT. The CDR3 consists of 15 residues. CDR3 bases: TGTGCCAGCAGTGTGGGAGGACTAGCGGGATTTGGGCAGTTCTTC. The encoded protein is CASSVGGLAGFGQFF.

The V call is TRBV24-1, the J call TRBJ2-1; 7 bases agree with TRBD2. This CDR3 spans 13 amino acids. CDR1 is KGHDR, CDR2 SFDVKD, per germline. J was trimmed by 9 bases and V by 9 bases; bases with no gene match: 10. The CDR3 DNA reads TGTGCCACCCCCCCCGGGACTATCGGTGAGCAGTTCTTC. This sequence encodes CATPPGTIGEQFF.

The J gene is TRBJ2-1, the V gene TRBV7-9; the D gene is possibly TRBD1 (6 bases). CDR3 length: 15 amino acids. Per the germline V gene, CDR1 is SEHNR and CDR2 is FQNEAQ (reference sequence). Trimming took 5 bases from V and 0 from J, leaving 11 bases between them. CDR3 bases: TGTGCCAGCAGCCCCGGACAGAACTCCTACAATGAGCAGTTCTTC. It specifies CASSPGQNSYNEQFF.

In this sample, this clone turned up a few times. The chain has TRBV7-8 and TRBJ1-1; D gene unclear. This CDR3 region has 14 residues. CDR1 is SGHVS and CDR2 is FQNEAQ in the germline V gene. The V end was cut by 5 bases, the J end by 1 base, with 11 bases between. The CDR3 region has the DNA TGTGCCAGCAGCCCGGGAGGGAGGAACACTGAAGCTTTCTTT. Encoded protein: CASSPGGRNTEAFF. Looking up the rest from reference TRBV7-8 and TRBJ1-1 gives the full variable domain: GAGVSQSPRYKVAKRGQDVALRCDPISGHVSLFWYQQALGQGPEFLTYFQNEAQLDKSGLPSDRFFAERPEGSVSTLKIQRTQQEDSAVYLCASSPGGRNTEAFFGQGTRLTVV.

CDR3 residues: CASSPLTGGNTIYF. Here the CDR3 DNA reads TGTGCCAGCAGCCCCCTCACAGGTGGAAACACCATATATTTT. V is TRBV3-1 (or the pseudogene TRBV3-2) and J is TRBJ1-3; TRBD1 might be the D (5 bases). CDR3 length: 14 amino acids. CDR1 LGHDT and CDR2 YNNKEL come from the germline V gene (reference sequence). V lost 4 bases and J 3 bases, leaving 10 bases between the germline ends.

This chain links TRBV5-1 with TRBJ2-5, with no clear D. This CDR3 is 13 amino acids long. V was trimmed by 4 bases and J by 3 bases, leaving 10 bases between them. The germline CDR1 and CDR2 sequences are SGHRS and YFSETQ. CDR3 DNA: TGCGCCAGCAGCCCTACAGATAAAGAGACCCAGTACTTC. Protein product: CASSPTDKETQYF. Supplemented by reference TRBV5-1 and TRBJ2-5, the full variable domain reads KAGVTQTPRYLIKTRGQQVTLSCSPISGHRSVSWYQQTPGQGLQFLFEYFSETQRNKGNFPGRFSGRQFSNSRSEMNVSTLELGDSALYLCASSPTDKETQYFGPGTRLLVL.

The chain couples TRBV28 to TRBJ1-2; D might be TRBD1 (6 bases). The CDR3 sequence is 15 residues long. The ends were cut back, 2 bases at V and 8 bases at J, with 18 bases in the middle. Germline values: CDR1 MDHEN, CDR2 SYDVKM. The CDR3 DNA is TGTGCCAGCAGTTTACTTGGGACATCCACTAGAGGCTACACCTTC. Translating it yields CASSLLGTSTRGYTF.

CDR3 protein: CASRGKQVGNTIYF. The CDR3 DNA is TGTGCCAGCAGAGGGAAACAGGTTGGAAACACCATATATTTT. V usage is TRBV28 and J usage is TRBJ1-3; D might be TRBD1 (5 bases). Germline V gives CDR1 MDHEN, CDR2 SYDVKM. With 6 bases removed from V and 3 bases from J, the gap between germline ends came to 12 bases. The CDR3 contains 14 residues.

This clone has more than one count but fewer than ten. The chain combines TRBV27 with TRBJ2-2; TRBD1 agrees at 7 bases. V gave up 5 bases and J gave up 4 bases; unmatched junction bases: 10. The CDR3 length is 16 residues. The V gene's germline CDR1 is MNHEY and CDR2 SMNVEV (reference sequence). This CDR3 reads CASSDRVRVGTGELFF. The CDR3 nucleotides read TGTGCCAGCAGTGACAGGGTTCGGGTGGGCACCGGGGAGCTGTTTTTT.

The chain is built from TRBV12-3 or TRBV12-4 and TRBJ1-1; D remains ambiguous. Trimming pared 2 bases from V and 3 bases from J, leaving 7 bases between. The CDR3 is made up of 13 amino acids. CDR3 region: CASSLMGYTEAFF. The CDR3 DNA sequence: TGTGCCAGCAGTTTAATGGGCTACACTGAAGCTTTCTTT.

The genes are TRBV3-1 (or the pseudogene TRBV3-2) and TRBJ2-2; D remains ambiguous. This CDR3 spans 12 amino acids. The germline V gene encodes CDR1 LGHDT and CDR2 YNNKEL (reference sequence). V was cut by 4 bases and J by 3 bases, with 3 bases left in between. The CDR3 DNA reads TGTGCCAGCAGCCGAGACACCGGGGAGCTGTTTTTT. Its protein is CASSRDTGELFF.

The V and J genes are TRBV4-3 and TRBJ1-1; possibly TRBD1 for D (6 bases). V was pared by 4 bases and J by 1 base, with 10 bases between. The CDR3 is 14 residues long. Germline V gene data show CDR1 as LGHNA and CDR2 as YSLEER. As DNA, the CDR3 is TGCGCCAGCAGCCGCAGGGGTCAGAACACTGAAGCTTTCTTT. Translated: CASSRRGQNTEAFF.

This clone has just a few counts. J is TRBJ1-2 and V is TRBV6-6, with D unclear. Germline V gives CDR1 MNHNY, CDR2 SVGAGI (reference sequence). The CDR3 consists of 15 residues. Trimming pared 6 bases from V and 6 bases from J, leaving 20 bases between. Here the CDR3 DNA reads TGTGCCAGCAGCCCTGAGGGTATAGGAAGAGATGGCTACACCTTC. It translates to CASSPEGIGRDGYTF.

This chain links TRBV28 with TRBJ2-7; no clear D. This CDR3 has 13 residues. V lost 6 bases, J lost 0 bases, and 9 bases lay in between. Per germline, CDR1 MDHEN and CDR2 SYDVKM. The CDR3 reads CASRKQNSYEQYF. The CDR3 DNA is TGTGCCAGCAGAAAACAGAACTCCTACGAGCAGTACTTC.

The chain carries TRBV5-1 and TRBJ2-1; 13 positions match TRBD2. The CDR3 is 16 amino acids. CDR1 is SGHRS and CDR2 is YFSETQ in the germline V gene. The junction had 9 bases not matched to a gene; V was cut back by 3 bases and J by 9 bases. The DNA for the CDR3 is TGCGCCAGCAGCTCTCCAGGACTAGCGGGAGTAATTGAGCAGTTCTTC. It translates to CASSSPGLAGVIEQFF.

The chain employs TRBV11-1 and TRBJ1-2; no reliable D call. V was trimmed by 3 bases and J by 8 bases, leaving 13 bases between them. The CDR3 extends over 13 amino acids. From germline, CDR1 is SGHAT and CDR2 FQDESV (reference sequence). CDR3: CASSLRGSWGYTF. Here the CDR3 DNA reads TGTGCCAGCAGCTTGCGGGGAAGTTGGGGCTACACCTTC. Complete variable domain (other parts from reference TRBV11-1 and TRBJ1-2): EAEVAQSPRYKITEKSQAVAFWCDPISGHATLYWYRQILGQGPELLVQFQDESVVDDSQLPKDRFSAERLKGVDSTLKIQPAELGDSAMYLCASSLRGSWGYTFGSGTRLTVV.

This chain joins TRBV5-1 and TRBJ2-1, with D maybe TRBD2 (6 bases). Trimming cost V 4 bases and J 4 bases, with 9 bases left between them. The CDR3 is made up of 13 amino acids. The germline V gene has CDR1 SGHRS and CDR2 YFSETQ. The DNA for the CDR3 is TGCGCCAGCAGCCCGGGACTTTACAATGAGCAGTTCTTC. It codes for CASSPGLYNEQFF.

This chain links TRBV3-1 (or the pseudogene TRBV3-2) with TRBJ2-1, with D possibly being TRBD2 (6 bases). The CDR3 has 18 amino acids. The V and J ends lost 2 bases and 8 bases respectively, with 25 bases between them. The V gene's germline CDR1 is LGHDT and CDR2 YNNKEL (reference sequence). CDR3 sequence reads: CASSQKGSVLAGEDEQFF. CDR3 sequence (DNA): TGTGCCAGCAGCCAAAAGGGATCGGTACTAGCTGGGGAGGATGAGCAGTTCTTC.

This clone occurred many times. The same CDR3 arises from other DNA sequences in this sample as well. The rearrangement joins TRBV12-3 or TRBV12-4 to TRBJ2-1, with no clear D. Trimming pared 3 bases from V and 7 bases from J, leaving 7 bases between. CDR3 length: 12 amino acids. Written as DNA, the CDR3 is TGTGCCAGCAGTTTGTCTAGGAATGAGCAGTTCTTC. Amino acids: CASSLSRNEQFF.

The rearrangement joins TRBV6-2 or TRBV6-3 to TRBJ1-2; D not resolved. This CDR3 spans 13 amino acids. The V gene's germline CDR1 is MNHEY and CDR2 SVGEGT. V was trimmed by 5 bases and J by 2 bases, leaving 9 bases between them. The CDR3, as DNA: TGTGCCAGCAGTCTCATGAGCAACTATGGCTACACCTTC. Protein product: CASSLMSNYGYTF.

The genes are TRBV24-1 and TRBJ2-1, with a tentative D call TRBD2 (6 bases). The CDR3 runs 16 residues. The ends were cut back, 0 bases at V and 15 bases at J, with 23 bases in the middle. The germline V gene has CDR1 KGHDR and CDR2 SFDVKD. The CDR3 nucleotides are TGTGCCACCAGTGATTTGAAGGGCTCTGCGCGGGAAACGCTGTTCTTC. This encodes CATSDLKGSARETLFF.

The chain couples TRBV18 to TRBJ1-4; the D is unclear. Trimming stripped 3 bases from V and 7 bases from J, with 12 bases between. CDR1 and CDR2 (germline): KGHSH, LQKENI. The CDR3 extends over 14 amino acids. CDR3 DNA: TGTGCCAGCTCACCCATGAGCGAAAGTGAAAAACTGTTTTTT. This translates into CASSPMSESEKLFF.